This T cell receptor (beta chain) originates from a study of T cell repertoires in cytomegalovirus infection. Across the study: Selection of CMV epitopes for the study included recently identified HLA-C-restricted and well-studied HLA-B-restricted ones.

This clonotype was picked up a small number of times. The antigen remains unidentified. A single record per CDR3 protein comes from TCRdb applying MiXCR to the reads. The data show some 320,000 distinct CDR3 sequences, with 25% to 35% seen just once and roughly 20% held by the top ten. Study-level findings and limits: Predominance within the ex vivo response was attributable to HLA-C-restricted CMV-specific TCR beta clonotypes.

Germline CDR1 reads MNHNS; CDR2 reads SASEGT. Trimming stripped 6 bases from V and 7 bases from J, with 12 bases between. This CDR3 region has 12 residues. This chain links TRBV6-1 with TRBJ1-1; D unresolved. Sequenced material: cultured PBMCs, taken from culture after CMV antigen stimulation. The clonotype originates from a human donor in good health (CMV status not recorded). Some clones in this sample may be carry-over from other donors' samples. The CDR3: CASSRTVIEAFF. CDR3 bases: TGTGCCAGCAGCCGGACTGTGATTGAAGCTTTCTTT.